Listed here are 11 T cell receptor beta chains from one sample, sequenced in a study of neurological immune-mediated disorders. TCRdb re-analysed the 5' RACE reads in MiXCR, keeping a single row per CDR3 protein. In the table there are around 40,000 distinct CDR3 sequences, roughly 12% of which are singletons. Sequenced: PBMCs. Receptors were obtained from a female donor in good health.

This clonotype was observed many times. CDR3 sequence reads: CASSLAPTYEQYF. CDR3 sequence (DNA): TGTGCCAGCAGCTTGGCCCCTACCTACGAGCAGTACTTC. The genes are TRBV7-6 and TRBJ2-7; D gene unclear. Per germline, CDR1 SGHVS and CDR2 FNYEAQ. CDR3 length: 13 residues. The V end was cut by 3 bases, the J end by 2 bases, with 8 bases between.

The CDR3, as DNA: TGTGCCAGCAGCTTAGTGGTGGGGTCCCCCAATGAGCAGTTCTTC. Its protein product is CASSLVVGSPNEQFF. The J gene is TRBJ2-1, the V gene TRBV7-6, with D uncertain. This CDR3 region has 15 residues. The V end lost 1 base, the J end lost 6 bases, and 13 bases lay between the germline ends. CDR1 and CDR2 (germline): SGHVS, FNYEAQ.

In its sample, this clonotype was seen many times. V and J are TRBV12-3 or TRBV12-4 and TRBJ2-7; TRBD1 matches at 8 bases. The CDR3 spans 15 residues. V was pared by 5 bases and J by 5 bases, with 11 bases of the junction left unmatched. Here the CDR3 reads CASSLLDRDPDEQYF. The CDR3 region has the DNA TGTGCCAGCAGTCTCCTGGACAGGGACCCAGACGAGCAGTACTTC.

This clonotype was detected many times. The V gene is TRBV29-1, the J gene TRBJ1-1; D not certain. V was clipped by 6 bases and J by 0 bases, with 14 bases between them. The CDR3 spans 14 residues. Germline V lookup: CDR1 SQVTM, CDR2 ANQGSEA. The CDR3 region is CSVARALVNTEAFF. DNA of the CDR3: TGCAGCGTCGCACGGGCCCTCGTGAACACTGAAGCTTTCTTT.

This clonotype was seen repeatedly, ten times or more. The chain is built from TRBV20-1 and TRBJ1-5; 9 bases line up with TRBD1. The CDR3 is made up of 13 amino acids. Losses at the gene ends were 6 bases for V and 2 bases for J; bases not matched to a gene: 2. Germline-derived CDR1 and CDR2 are DFQATT and SNEGSKA (reference sequence). This CDR3 reads CSARTGGNQPQHF. CDR3 bases: TGCAGTGCGCGGACAGGGGGCAATCAGCCCCAGCATTTT.

On this clonotype itself: A read error may be the cause here, since a much bigger clone is one base away. This chain links TRBV6-2 or TRBV6-3 with TRBJ2-3, with 8 bases lining up with TRBD2. The CDR3 length is 15 residues. Germline CDR1 is MNHEY and CDR2 is SVGEGT. J was trimmed by 5 bases and V by 4 bases; bases with no gene match: 8. The CDR3 spells CASSFPGTRRDTQYF. The CDR3 bases are TGTGCCAGCAGTTTCCCCGGGACTAGACGAGATACGCAGTATTTT.

This clonotype was detected ten times or more. The chain has TRBV7-2 and TRBJ2-5; 7 bases align to TRBD1. Germline-derived CDR1 and CDR2 are SGHTA and FQGNSA. This CDR3 is built from 16 residues. The V gene end was trimmed by 6 bases and the J gene end by 2 bases; junction bases not matched to a gene: 12. The CDR3 loop reads CASSNTGTAKQETQYF. The DNA for the CDR3 is TGTGCCAGCAGTAACACCGGGACAGCTAAACAAGAGACCCAGTACTTC.

This clonotype was detected ten times or more. The V gene is TRBV20-1, the J gene TRBJ2-1; 10 bases are shared with TRBD2. The CDR3 totals 14 residues. The V and J ends lost 6 bases and 4 bases, in that order; junction bases with no gene match: 6. CDR1 is DFQATT, CDR2 SNEGSKA, per germline (reference sequence). Here the CDR3 reads CSAELAGTYNEQFF. In nucleotides, the CDR3 is TGCAGTGCCGAACTAGCGGGAACTTACAATGAGCAGTTCTTC.

This clonotype showed up many times. Written as DNA, the CDR3 is TGCGCCAGCGGACTAGCGGGGGGTTACACAGATACGCAGTATTTT. It encodes CASGLAGGYTDTQYF. The J gene is TRBJ2-3, the V gene TRBV5-1; 14 bases are shared with TRBD2. The CDR3 runs to 15 residues. J was trimmed by 2 bases and V by 7 bases; bases with no gene match: 3. Germline CDR1 is SGHRS and CDR2 is YFSETQ.

This clonotype was counted ten times or more. The chain is built from TRBV5-1 and TRBJ2-2, with 8 bases that match TRBD1. Germline trimming cut 4 bases from V and 1 base from J; bases unmatched to any gene: 6. Germline loops: CDR1 SGHRS, CDR2 YFSETQ. The CDR3 is made up of 16 amino acids. CDR3 residues: CASSLRTGLNTGELFF. The CDR3 DNA is TGCGCCAGCAGCCTCCGGACAGGGCTGAACACCGGGGAGCTGTTTTTT.

This clonotype was picked up many times. The chain has TRBV5-1 and TRBJ2-2; 11 bases match TRBD2. CDR3 length: 16 residues. The ends lost 4 bases at V and 6 bases at J; junction bases unmatched: 8. Germline CDR1 is SGHRS and CDR2 is YFSETQ. The CDR3 here is CASSPSGTSGPGELFF. CDR3 sequence (DNA): TGCGCCAGCAGCCCCTCTGGGACTAGCGGCCCCGGGGAGCTGTTTTTT.